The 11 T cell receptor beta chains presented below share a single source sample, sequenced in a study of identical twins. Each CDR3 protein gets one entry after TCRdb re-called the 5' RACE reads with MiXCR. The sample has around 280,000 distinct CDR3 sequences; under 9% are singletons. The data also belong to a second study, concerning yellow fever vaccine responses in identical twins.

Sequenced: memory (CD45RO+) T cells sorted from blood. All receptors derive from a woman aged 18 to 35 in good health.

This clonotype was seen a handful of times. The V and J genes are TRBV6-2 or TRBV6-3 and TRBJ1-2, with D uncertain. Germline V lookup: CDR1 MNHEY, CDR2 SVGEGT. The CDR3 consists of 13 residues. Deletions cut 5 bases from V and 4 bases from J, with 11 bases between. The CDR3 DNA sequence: TGTGCCAGCAGTCCCACACCCCTCTATGGCTACACCTTC. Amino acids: CASSPTPLYGYTF.

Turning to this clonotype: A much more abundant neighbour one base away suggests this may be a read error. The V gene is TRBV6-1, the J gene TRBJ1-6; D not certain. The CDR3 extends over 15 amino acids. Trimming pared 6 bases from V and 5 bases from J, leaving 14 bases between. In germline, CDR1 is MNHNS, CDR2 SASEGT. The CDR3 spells CASSRNSEDNSPLHF. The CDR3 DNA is TGTGCCAGCAGCCGAAACAGTGAAGATAATTCACCCCTCCACTTT.

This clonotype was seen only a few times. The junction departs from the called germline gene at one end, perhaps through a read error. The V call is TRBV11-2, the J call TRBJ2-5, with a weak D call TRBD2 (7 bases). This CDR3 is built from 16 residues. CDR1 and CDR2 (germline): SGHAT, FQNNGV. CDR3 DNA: TGTGCCAGCAGCCTAGAAAGGGGGGGCCTATCGAAGACCCAGTACTTC. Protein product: CASSLERGGLSKTQYF. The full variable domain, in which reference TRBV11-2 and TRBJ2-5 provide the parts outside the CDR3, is EAGVAQSPRYKIIEKRQSVAFWCNPISGHATLYWYQQILGQGPKLLIQFQNNGVVDDSQLPKDRFSAERLKGVDSTLKIQPAKLEDSAVYLCASSLERGGLSKTQYFGPGTRLLVL.

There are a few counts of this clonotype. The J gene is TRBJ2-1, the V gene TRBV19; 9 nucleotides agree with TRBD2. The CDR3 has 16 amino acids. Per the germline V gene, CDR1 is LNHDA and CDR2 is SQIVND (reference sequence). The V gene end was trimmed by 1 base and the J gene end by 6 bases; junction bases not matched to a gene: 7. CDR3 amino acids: CASSIATSGFGNEQFF. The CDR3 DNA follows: TGTGCCAGTAGTATAGCGACTAGCGGATTTGGCAATGAGCAGTTCTTC.

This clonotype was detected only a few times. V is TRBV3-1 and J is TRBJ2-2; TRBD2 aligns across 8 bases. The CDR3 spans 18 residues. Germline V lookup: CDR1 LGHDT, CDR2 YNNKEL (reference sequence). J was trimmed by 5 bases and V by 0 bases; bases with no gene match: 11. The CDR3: CASSQEGRGGGTTGELFF. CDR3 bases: TGTGCCAGCAGCCAAGAGGGCCGTGGCGGGGGGACAACCGGGGAGCTGTTTTTT.

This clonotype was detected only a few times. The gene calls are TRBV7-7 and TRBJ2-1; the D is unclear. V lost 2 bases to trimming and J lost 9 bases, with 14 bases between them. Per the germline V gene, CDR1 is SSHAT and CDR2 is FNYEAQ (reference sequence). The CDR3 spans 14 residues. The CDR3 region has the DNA TGTGCCAGCAGCTTATCCCCAATGGTGATTGAGCAGTTCTTC. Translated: CASSLSPMVIEQFF.

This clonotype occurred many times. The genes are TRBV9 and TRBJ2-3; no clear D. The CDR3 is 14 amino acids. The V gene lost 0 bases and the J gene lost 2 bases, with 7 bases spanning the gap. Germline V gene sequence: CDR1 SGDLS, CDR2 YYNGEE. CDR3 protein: CASSVEAITDTQYF. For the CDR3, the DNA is TGTGCCAGCAGCGTAGAAGCGATCACAGATACGCAGTATTTT. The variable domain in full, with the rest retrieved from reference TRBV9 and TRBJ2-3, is DSGVTQTPKHLITATGQRVTLRCSPRSGDLSVYWYQQSLDQGLQFLIQYYNGEERAKGNILERFSAQQFPDLHSELNLSSLELGDSALYFCASSVEAITDTQYFGPGTRLTVL.

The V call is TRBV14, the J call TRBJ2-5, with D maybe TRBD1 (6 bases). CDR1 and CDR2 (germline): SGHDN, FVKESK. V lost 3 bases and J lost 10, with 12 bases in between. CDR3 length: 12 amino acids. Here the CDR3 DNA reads TGTGCCAGCAGCCACAGGGGATCTAGCCAGTACTTC. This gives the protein CASSHRGSSQYF.

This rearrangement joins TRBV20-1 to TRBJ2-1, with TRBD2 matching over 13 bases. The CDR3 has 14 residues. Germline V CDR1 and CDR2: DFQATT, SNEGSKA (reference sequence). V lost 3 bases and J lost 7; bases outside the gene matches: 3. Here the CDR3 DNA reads TGCAGTGCTAGTAGACTAGCGGGAGGAAATGAGCAGTTCTTC. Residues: CSASRLAGGNEQFF.

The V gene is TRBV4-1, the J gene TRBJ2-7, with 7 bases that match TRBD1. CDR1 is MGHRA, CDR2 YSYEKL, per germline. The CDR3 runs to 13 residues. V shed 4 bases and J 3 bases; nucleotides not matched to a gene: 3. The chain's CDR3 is CASSRDRNYEQYF. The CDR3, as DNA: TGCGCCAGCAGCCGGGACAGAAACTACGAGCAGTACTTC.

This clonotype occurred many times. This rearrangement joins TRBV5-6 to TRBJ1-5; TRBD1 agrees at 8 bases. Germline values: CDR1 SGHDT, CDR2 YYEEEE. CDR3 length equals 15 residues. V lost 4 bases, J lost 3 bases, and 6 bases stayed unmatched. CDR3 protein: CASSRRQGNNQPQHF. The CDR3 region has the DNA TGTGCCAGCAGCCGTCGACAGGGGAACAATCAGCCCCAGCATTTT.